Listed below are T cell receptor beta chains from one sample, sequenced in a study of multiple sclerosis patients with progressive multifocal leukoencephalopathy. Libraries were prepared by immunoSEQ multiplex PCR; TCRdb keeps only in-frame clonotypes and omits some of them. The sample holds about 32,000 clones, around 92% seen once. Sequencing was carried out using PBMCs. These receptors were collected from a man aged 25 to 45 with multiple sclerosis. Each CDR3 is given with its conserved first and last residue. Fields, in order: V gene, clone size, D gene, J gene, CDR3 protein, CDR3 DNA. D genes are given only for firm matches. Clone size is stated in some rows and not others, as once, few, many or a class when expanded.

TRBV5-1	NA	NA	TRBJ2-1	CASSLELVNEQFF	TGCGCCAGCAGCTTGGAACTAGTCAATGAGCAGTTCTTC
TRBV5-6	NA	TRBD2	TRBJ2-1	CASSLILAGVDEQFF	TGTGCCAGCAGCTTGATTCTAGCGGGAGTGGATGAGCAGTTCTTC
TRBV19	NA	NA	TRBJ2-7	CASSSYDSYEQYF	TGTGCCAGTAGTAGTTACGACTCCTACGAGCAGTACTTC
TRBV30	NA	NA	TRBJ2-1	CAWKGEASYNEQFF	TGTGCCTGGAAAGGGGAGGCCTCCTACAATGAGCAGTTCTTC
TRBV4-2	NA	NA	TRBJ2-1	CASSQDLAVSNEQFF	TGTGCCAGCAGCCAAGATTTAGCAGTAAGCAATGAGCAGTTCTTC
TRBV29-1	once	TRBD1	TRBJ1-2	CSARQGGSGYTF	TGCAGCGCCCGACAGGGGGGTAGTGGCTACACCTTC
TRBV5-4	NA	NA	TRBJ1-2	CASSLSDRRYGYTF	TGTGCCAGCAGCTTATCCGACAGGCGGTATGGCTACACCTTC
TRBV11-2	NA	NA	TRBJ2-3	CASSFVTTDTQYF	TGTGCCAGCAGCTTTGTTACGACAGATACGCAGTATTTT
TRBV14	NA	TRBD2	TRBJ2-7	CASSHSGGSYEQYF	TGTGCCAGCAGCCATAGCGGGGGCTCCTACGAGCAGTACTTC
TRBV5-6	NA	NA	TRBJ1-2	CASSLAVSANYGYTF	TGTGCCAGCAGCCTGGCCGTTTCGGCTAACTATGGCTACACCTTC
TRBV10-3	NA	TRBD1	TRBJ2-3	CTIRTGEGGTDTQYF	TGTACCATTAGGACAGGGGAAGGGGGCACAGATACGCAGTATTTT
TRBV6-6	NA	TRBD2	TRBJ2-1	CASSPGTTYNEQFF	TGTGCCAGCAGCCCCGGGACTACCTACAATGAGCAGTTCTTC
TRBV7-8	NA	NA	TRBJ1-1	CASAVTGIDTEAFF	TGTGCCAGCGCAGTTACAGGGATAGACACTGAAGCTTTCTTT
TRBV6-5	NA	NA	TRBJ1-2	CASSYEGLYGYTF	TGTGCCAGCAGTTACGAGGGCCTCTATGGCTACACCTTC
TRBV27	NA	TRBD1	TRBJ2-7	CASSLIRDRGHEQYF	TGTGCCAGCAGTCTCATAAGGGACAGGGGCCACGAGCAGTACTTC
TRBV6-1	NA	TRBD1	TRBJ1-5	CASARTGRGDQPQHF	TGTGCCAGCGCCAGGACAGGGCGGGGAGATCAGCCCCAGCATTTT
TRBV25-1	few	NA	TRBJ1-1	CASLGHGSEAFF	TGTGCCAGCCTGGGACACGGTTCTGAAGCTTTCTTT
TRBV7-3	NA	TRBD2	TRBJ2-1	CASSLPPFIAGGRNEQFF	TGTGCCAGCAGCTTACCCCCTTTTATAGCGGGAGGGCGGAATGAGCAGTTCTTC
TRBV6-6	NA	NA	TRBJ1-1	CASSYSRANTEAFF	TGTGCCAGCAGTTACTCAAGGGCGAACACTGAAGCTTTCTTT
TRBV4-1	NA	NA	TRBJ1-6	CASSQGRGFDSPLHF	TGCGCCAGCAGCCAAGGTCGGGGATTTGATTCACCCCTCCACTTT
TRBV10-2	NA	NA	TRBJ1-1	CASKLGRNTEAFF	TGCGCCAGCAAGTTAGGACGGAACACTGAAGCTTTCTTT
TRBV6-6	NA	NA	TRBJ1-5	CASTVKGGEMQPQHF	TGTGCCAGCACCGTAAAGGGGGGGGAGATGCAGCCCCAGCATTTT